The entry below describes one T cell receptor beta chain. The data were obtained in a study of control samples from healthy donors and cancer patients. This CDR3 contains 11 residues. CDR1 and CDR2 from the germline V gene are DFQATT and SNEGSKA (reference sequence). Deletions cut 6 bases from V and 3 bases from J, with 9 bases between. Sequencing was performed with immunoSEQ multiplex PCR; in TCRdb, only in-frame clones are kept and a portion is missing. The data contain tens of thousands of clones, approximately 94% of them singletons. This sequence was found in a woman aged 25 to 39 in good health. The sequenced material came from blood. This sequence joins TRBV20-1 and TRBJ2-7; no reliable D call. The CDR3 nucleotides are TGCAGTGCGAAACAGAGCTACGAGCAGTACTTC. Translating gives CSAKQSYEQYF.